The rows below give T cell receptor beta chains drawn from one sample of a study of CD4 and CD8 cells across lung adenocarcinoma regions. TCRdb processed the PCR reads anew with MiXCR; each CDR3 protein has one entry. The profile shows tens of thousands of distinct CDR3 sequences, over 45% of them singletons. The specimen was CD8+ T cells from the center of a lung tumor. These receptors were collected from a male donor with lung adenocarcinoma. The CD4 and CD8 labels of this study may be unreliable. Both conserved end residues are part of each CDR3. A D gene is named only where the DNA matches it firmly. Clone size is not always given. Where it is, it says once, few, many or a class for expanded clones.

abundance	v_gene	j_gene	d_gene	CDR3nt	CDR3aa
NA	TRBV10-1	TRBJ2-2	TRBD2	TGCGCCAGCAGGGGGACTAGCGAATCCGGGGAGCTGTTTTTT	CASRGTSESGELFF
few	TRBV15	TRBJ2-5	NA	TGTGCCACCAGCAGAGCCGGTACGGAGACCCAGTACTTC	CATSRAGTETQYF
many	TRBV6-1	TRBJ2-5	NA	TGTGCCAGCAGTGAAGTGAGGACCTCAAGAGAGACCCAGTACTTC	CASSEVRTSRETQYF
many	TRBV6-1	TRBJ2-2	TRBD1	TGTGCCAGCAAGTCCCGGGACAGGGTGACCGGGGAGCTGTTTTTT	CASKSRDRVTGELFF
NA	TRBV6-1	TRBJ2-3	NA	TGTGCCCGCGGCTTGGGGCAGAGAGCCACAGATACGCAGTATTTC	CARGLGQRATDTQYF
NA	TRBV3-1	TRBJ2-4	NA	TGTGCCAGCAGCCAAGTGGCGGCGAAAAACATTCAGTACTTC	CASSQVAAKNIQYF
NA	TRBV9	TRBJ1-3	TRBD1	TGTGCCAGCAGCGTAGCTCCGGCGGAGACAGGGGGCGGAAACACCATATATTTT	CASSVAPAETGGGNTIYF
NA	TRBV27	TRBJ2-7	TRBD2	TGTGCCAGCAGTTTAAGCTCTACTAGCGGGAGCGACGAGCAGTACTTC	CASSLSSTSGSDEQYF
few	TRBV3-1	TRBJ2-1	NA	TGTGCCAGCAGCCAGCGGCGCGGGCTCTACAATGAGCAGTTCTTC	CASSQRRGLYNEQFF
many	TRBV7-2	TRBJ2-1	NA	TGTGCCAGCAGCTTAATCCCATTGGCGGAGCAGTTCTTC	CASSLIPLAEQFF
NA	TRBV7-2	TRBJ2-6	NA	TGTGCCAGCAGCACCACAGCCTCTGGGGCCAACGTCCTGACTTTC	CASSTTASGANVLTF
once	TRBV6-1	TRBJ2-3	TRBD2	TGTGCCAGCTCCCTAGCGGGGGGGCCTGGTCGGGTCACAGATACGCAGTATTTT	CASSLAGGPGRVTDTQYF
many	TRBV4-1	TRBJ2-1	NA	TGCGCCAGCAGCCCGAGTCAGGGCGCTTACAATGAGCAGTTCTTC	CASSPSQGAYNEQFF
many	TRBV7-2	TRBJ2-4	NA	TGTGCCAGCAGCTTAGGGGGGGCCTTTCCCATTCAGTACTTC	CASSLGGAFPIQYF
many	TRBV27	TRBJ2-3	TRBD2	TGTGCCAGCACCAACGGGGGGACAGATACGCAGTATTTT	CASTNGGTDTQYF
many	TRBV6-1	TRBJ2-2	NA	TGTGCCAGCTGGTCCACCGGGGAGCTGTTTTTT	CASWSTGELFF
NA	TRBV10-3	TRBJ1-2	TRBD1	TGTGCCTCAACAGGACAGGGGGCTGGCTACACCTTC	CASTGQGAGYTF
many	TRBV6-7	TRBJ2-5	TRBD1	TGTGCCAGCAGTTACGGCAGGGGGCGTGAGACCCAGTACTTC	CASSYGRGRETQYF
many	TRBV6-1	TRBJ2-7	NA	TGTGCCAGCAGTGACACTAGGGCGAGCTCCTACGAGCAGTACTTC	CASSDTRASSYEQYF
NA	TRBV6-1	TRBJ2-3	NA	TGTGCCAGCAGGGAACCGTGGGCTGGCGGGACAGATAAGCAGTATTTT	CASREPWAGGTDKQYF
many	TRBV11-2	TRBJ2-5	TRBD2	TGTGCCAGCAGCCCCCTGGCGGGGGGCGGGCAGACCCAGTACTTC	CASSPLAGGGQTQYF
NA	TRBV11-2	TRBJ1-1	NA	TGTGCCAGCAGCGGCGGGGTCTTCGACACTGAAGCTTTCTTT	CASSGGVFDTEAFF
NA	TRBV4-1	TRBJ2-3	NA	TGCGCCAGCAGCCAAGGAGTCAGCGAGAGCACAGATACGCAGTATTTT	CASSQGVSESTDTQYF
NA	TRBV10-3	TRBJ2-7	TRBD1	TGTGCCATCAGTGCCCGGGACAGGGGAGGCGAGCAGTACTTC	CAISARDRGGEQYF
NA	TRBV6-5	TRBJ2-1	NA	TGTGCCAGCAGTTACTGGGGACTTGCGGGCTCGAATGCGCAGTTCTTT	CASSYWGLAGSNAQFF
NA	TRBV3-1	TRBJ2-7	TRBD2	TGTGCCAGCAGTCCACAACAGGCTAGCGGGAGTCGCGAGCAGTACTTC	CASSPQQASGSREQYF
few	TRBV3-1	TRBJ2-1	NA	TGTGCCAGCAGCCTTTACGGCCGGTTTTACTTC	CASSLYGRFYF
NA	TRBV10-2	TRBJ1-1	TRBD1	TGCGCCAGCAGGATGGGACAGGCGCTTGAAGCTTTCTTT	CASRMGQALEAFF
few	TRBV20-1	TRBJ2-3	NA	TGCAGTGCTAGTAAAGGTCGGGTTAGCACAGATACGCAGTATTTT	CSASKGRVSTDTQYF
many	TRBV4-1	TRBJ2-1	TRBD2	TGCGCCAGCAGCCTCCCTAGCGGGGGCAATGAGCAGTTCTTC	CASSLPSGGNEQFF
once	TRBV6-1	TRBJ2-3	NA	TGTGCCAGCCAGGCAGGGTTCGCCGGGGCGCAGTATTTT	CASQAGFAGAQYF
many	TRBV27	TRBJ2-7	TRBD2	TGTGCCAGCAGTTTTTTAGCGGGAGGGCCGACCTACGAGCAGTACTTC	CASSFLAGGPTYEQYF
NA	TRBV10-2	TRBJ2-3	TRBD2	TGCGCCAGCAGTGAACACGGACTAGCGGGCCAAGATACGCAGTATTTC	CASSEHGLAGQDTQYF
once	TRBV6-1	TRBJ2-7	NA	TGTGCCAGCAGGGGTGTAGGGGGAGGCCACCAAGATACGCAGTACTTC	CASRGVGGGHQDTQYF
medium-sized	TRBV6-1	TRBJ2-3	NA	TGTGCCAGCAGTGAAAGGGGACTGAGGGCCACAGATACGCAGTATTTT	CASSERGLRATDTQYF
many	TRBV6-1	TRBJ2-7	TRBD2	TGTGCCAGCAGTGAAGTAGCGGGACCTTCCTACGAGCAGTACTTC	CASSEVAGPSYEQYF
NA	TRBV4-1	TRBJ2-1	TRBD2	TGCGCCAGCAGCCAAGTTGGACTAGCGGGAGCCGGGTACAATGAGCAGTTCTTC	CASSQVGLAGAGYNEQFF
NA	TRBV27	TRBJ2-3	NA	TGTGCCAGGGGGCAGGGGGGCGGAGGGAAAGAGACGCAGTACTTT	CARGQGGGGKETQYF
NA	TRBV10-1	TRBJ2-4	NA	TGCGCCAGCAGTGCGATGGGGGTGGGAGCCAAAAATATGCAGTACTTC	CASSAMGVGAKNMQYF
NA	TRBV10-2	TRBJ2-3	NA	TGCCGCGTCTCGGGGCGAGGAGCCAAAAATACGCAGTATTTC	CRVSGRGAKNTQYF
NA	TRBV27	TRBJ2-1	TRBD2	TGTGCCAGCAGTTTGACCTGGACTAGCGGGGGGGGTGAGCAGTTCTTC	CASSLTWTSGGGEQFF
many	TRBV27	TRBJ1-4	NA	TGTGCCACCGGTCGTAATGAAAAACTGTTTTTT	CATGRNEKLFF
NA	TRBV6-4	TRBJ2-7	TRBD2	TGTGCCACCCTCCCCCGGGATACAACTAGCGGAAGCTACGAGCAGTACTTC	CATLPRDTTSGSYEQYF
once	TRBV3-1	TRBJ2-7	NA	TGTGCCAGCAGCCAACCCCCGGTCAACGAGCAGTACTTC	CASSQPPVNEQYF